Listed below are T cell receptor beta chains from one sample, sequenced in a study of T cell repertoires in aging, cancer and after chemotherapy. TCRdb reprocessed the multiplex PCR reads with MiXCR, giving one entry per CDR3 protein. The sample consists of about 12,000 distinct CDR3 sequences, roughly 32% of them appearing once. Sample: blood. The source is a human donor in good health. The donor label of this sample is uncertain. Both conserved end residues are part of each CDR3. A D gene is named only where the DNA matches it firmly. Clone size, where shown, is once, few, many, or a class for clones that have expanded.

clone size,J gene,CDR3 length,V gene,D gene,CDR3 protein,CDR3 DNA
few,TRBJ2-2,14,TRBV13,TRBD2,CASSVGGGTGELFF,TGTGCCAGTTCCGTCGGCGGGGGCACCGGGGAGCTGTTTTTT
medium-sized,TRBJ1-2,13,TRBV29-1,NA,CSAQEQLIPGYTF,TGCAGCGCCCAAGAGCAACTTATCCCGGGCTACACCTTC
NA,TRBJ2-7,15,TRBV18,TRBD2,CASSPGTSGGYEQYF,TGTGCCAGCTCCCCCGGGACTAGCGGGGGTTACGAGCAGTACTTC
NA,TRBJ2-2,17,TRBV6-2/TRBV6-3,TRBD2,CASSYGLAGLNTGELFF,TGTGCCAGCAGTTACGGACTAGCGGGACTGAACACCGGGGAGCTGTTTTTT
NA,TRBJ1-3,14,TRBV15,NA,CATSNRGPGNTIYF,TGTGCCACCAGCAACAGAGGGCCTGGAAACACCATATATTTT
medium-sized,TRBJ1-6,14,TRBV30,TRBD1,CAWRRTGRYSPLHF,TGTGCCTGGAGGAGGACAGGGAGATACTCACCCCTCCACTTT
NA,TRBJ1-2,16,TRBV10-3,NA,CAISESRVLANYGYTF,TGTGCCATCAGTGAGTCGAGGGTCCTAGCTAACTATGGCTACACCTTC
medium-sized,TRBJ1-1,12,TRBV29-1,NA,CSVEGGRTEAFF,TGCAGCGTTGAGGGGGGGAGAACTGAAGCTTTCTTT
NA,TRBJ1-5,14,TRBV20-1,TRBD1,CSATGTVSNQPQHF,TGCAGTGCAACCGGGACAGTTAGCAATCAGCCCCAGCATTTT
NA,TRBJ1-2,13,TRBV19,NA,CASRSPGSYGYTF,TGTGCCAGTAGAAGCCCAGGGAGCTATGGCTACACCTTC
few,TRBJ2-3,15,TRBV4-2,TRBD2,CASSQDGGVADTQYF,TGTGCCAGCAGCCAAGATGGGGGGGTGGCAGATACGCAGTATTTT
few,TRBJ2-2,13,TRBV6-4,NA,CASREGDTGELFF,TGTGCCAGCAGGGAGGGGGACACCGGGGAGCTGTTTTTT
NA,TRBJ2-5,15,TRBV7-4,TRBD1,CASSLAGTAQETQYF,TGTGCCAGCAGTTTAGCCGGGACAGCTCAAGAGACCCAGTACTTC
NA,TRBJ2-3,16,TRBV19,TRBD2,CASGEGNPPSTDTQYF,TGTGCCAGTGGGGAGGGGAATCCACCTAGCACAGATACGCAGTATTTT
few,TRBJ1-2,15,TRBV19,NA,CASSPSAGEVFGYTF,TGTGCCAGTAGTCCCTCCGCAGGGGAGGTCTTTGGCTACACCTTC
few,TRBJ1-5,13,TRBV5-6,NA,CASSLGGVQPQHF,TGTGCCAGCAGCTTGGGTGGGGTTCAGCCCCAGCATTTT
medium-sized,TRBJ1-2,13,TRBV19,NA,CASSIGRNYGYTF,TGTGCCAGTAGTATAGGGCGGAACTATGGCTACACCTTC
few,TRBJ1-2,15,TRBV18,NA,CASSPSGDPYYGYTF,TGTGCCAGCTCACCCAGCGGGGACCCCTACTATGGCTACACCTTC
few,TRBJ1-3,13,TRBV6-6,NA,CASSYGRGNTIYF,TGTGCCAGCAGTTATGGGCGGGGAAACACCATATATTTT
NA,TRBJ1-5,16,TRBV27,TRBD1,CASSSSPYRGGQPQHF,TGTGCCAGCAGTTCCTCCCCTTACAGGGGGGGACAGCCCCAGCATTTT
medium-sized,TRBJ2-7,11,TRBV29-1,NA,CSVEEGGEQYF,TGCAGCGTTGAAGAGGGTGGCGAGCAGTACTTC
medium-sized,TRBJ2-2,15,TRBV15,NA,CATSRGLGAAGELFF,TGTGCCACCAGCAGGGGGCTGGGGGCGGCCGGGGAGCTGTTTTTT
medium-sized,TRBJ2-5,15,TRBV15,TRBD1,CATSRGQGDRETQYF,TGTGCCACCAGCAGAGGACAGGGAGATCGAGAGACCCAGTACTTC
NA,TRBJ2-3,14,TRBV29-1,TRBD2,CSVEEAGGRDTQYF,TGCAGCGTTGAAGAGGCGGGGGGCCGAGATACGCAGTATTTT
once,TRBJ2-5,15,TRBV29-1,TRBD2,CSVSGTSGGAETQYF,TGCAGCGTATCCGGGACTAGCGGGGGGGCGGAGACCCAGTACTTC
medium-sized,TRBJ2-2,14,TRBV6-5,NA,CASSYLLLTGELFF,TGTGCCAGCAGTTACTTACTCCTCACCGGGGAGCTGTTTTTT
NA,TRBJ1-5,16,TRBV19,TRBD1,CASSMEFQGAYQPQHF,TGTGCCAGTAGTATGGAGTTCCAGGGGGCCTATCAGCCCCAGCATTTT
few,TRBJ2-7,17,TRBV19,NA,CASSIALGETAPYEQYF,TGTGCCAGTAGTATAGCCCTAGGGGAGACTGCACCCTACGAGCAGTACTTC
NA,TRBJ1-2,15,TRBV27,NA,CASSLFGRSNYGYTF,TGTGCCAGCAGTTTATTTGGGCGGAGTAACTATGGCTACACCTTC
few,TRBJ1-5,17,TRBV19,TRBD1,CASRPKGAGTGGQPQHF,TGTGCCAGTAGGCCAAAGGGAGCCGGGACAGGGGGACAGCCCCAGCATTTT
NA,TRBJ1-6,15,TRBV10-3,TRBD1,CAISEDRGNNSPLHF,TGTGCCATCAGTGAGGACAGGGGCAATAATTCACCCCTCCACTTT
NA,TRBJ1-1,14,TRBV5-4,NA,CASSGGVMNTKAFF,TGTGCCAGCAGCGGGGGGGTCATGAACACTAAAGCTTTCTTT
NA,TRBJ2-7,14,TRBV14,NA,CASSQGLISYEQYF,TGTGCCAGCAGCCAAGGTCTTATCTCCTACGAGCAGTACTTC
NA,TRBJ1-5,15,TRBV15,NA,CATSRDKGYNQPQHF,TGTGCCACCAGCAGAGATAAGGGATACAATCAGCCCCAGCATTTT
medium-sized,TRBJ2-5,14,TRBV6-5,NA,CASSYYGTLGTQYF,TGTGCCAGCAGTTACTACGGGACTCTCGGGACCCAGTACTTC
NA,TRBJ2-7,15,TRBV7-9,TRBD1,CASSYDRGGTYEQYF,TGTGCCAGCAGTTACGACAGGGGGGGTACCTACGAGCAGTACTTC
NA,TRBJ2-5,16,TRBV5-5,NA,CASSPLSGTPSESQYF,TGTGCCAGCAGCCCATTGTCGGGGACCCCATCAGAGAGCCAGTACTTC
medium-sized,TRBJ2-5,14,TRBV15,TRBD2,CATSSRGGGETQYF,TGTGCCACCAGCAGTCGGGGCGGGGGGGAGACCCAGTACTTC
NA,TRBJ2-7,15,TRBV7-2,NA,CASSWNPGKNYEQYF,TGTGCCAGCAGCTGGAATCCAGGGAAGAACTACGAGCAGTACTTC
NA,TRBJ2-7,17,TRBV6-1,NA,CASRLDTQSPSYYEQYF,TGTGCCAGCAGATTAGATACACAGAGTCCATCTTACTACGAGCAGTACTTC
NA,TRBJ1-3,12,TRBV6-2/TRBV6-3,TRBD1,CATTGAGNTIYF,TGTGCCACCACAGGGGCTGGAAACACCATATATTTT
few,TRBJ1-1,13,TRBV6-5,NA,CASRFDQGTEAFF,TGTGCCAGCCGATTTGACCAGGGCACTGAAGCTTTCTTT
few,TRBJ2-7,13,TRBV6-4,NA,CASSGLASYEQYF,TGTGCCAGCAGCGGACTCGCGAGTTACGAGCAGTACTTC
NA,TRBJ2-5,14,TRBV30,NA,CAWCVGAVGETQYF,TGTGCCTGGTGTGTAGGTGCGGTCGGGGAGACCCAGTACTTC
NA,TRBJ2-3,14,TRBV6-5,NA,CASSLHTNTDTQYF,TGTGCCAGCAGCTTACACACCAACACAGATACGCAGTATTTT
NA,TRBJ1-4,13,TRBV20-1,TRBD1,CSANGQGSGKLFF,TGCAGTGCGAACGGACAGGGGTCTGGGAAACTGTTTTTT